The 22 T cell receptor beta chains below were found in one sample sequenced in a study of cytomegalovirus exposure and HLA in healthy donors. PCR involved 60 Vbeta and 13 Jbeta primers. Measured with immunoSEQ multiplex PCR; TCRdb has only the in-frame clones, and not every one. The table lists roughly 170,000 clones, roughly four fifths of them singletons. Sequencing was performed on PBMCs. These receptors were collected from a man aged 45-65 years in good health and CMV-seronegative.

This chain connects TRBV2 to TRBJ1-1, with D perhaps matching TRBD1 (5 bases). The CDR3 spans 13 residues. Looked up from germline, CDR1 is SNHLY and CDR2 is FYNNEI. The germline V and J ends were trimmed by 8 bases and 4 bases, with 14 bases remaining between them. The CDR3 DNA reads TGTGCCAGCGGCCCCGCGGGGCCCACTGAAGCTTTCTTT. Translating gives CASGPAGPTEAFF.

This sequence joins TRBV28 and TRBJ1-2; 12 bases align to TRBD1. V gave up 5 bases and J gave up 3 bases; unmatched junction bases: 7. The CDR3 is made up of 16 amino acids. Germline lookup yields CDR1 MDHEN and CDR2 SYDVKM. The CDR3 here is CASSPTGTGGDYGYTF. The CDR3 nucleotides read TGTGCCAGCAGTCCCACCGGGACAGGGGGCGACTATGGCTACACCTTC.

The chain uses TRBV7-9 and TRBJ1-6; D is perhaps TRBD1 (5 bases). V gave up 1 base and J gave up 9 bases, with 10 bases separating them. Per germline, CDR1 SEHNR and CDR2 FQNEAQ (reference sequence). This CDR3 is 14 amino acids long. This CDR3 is CASSLDSQGSPLHF. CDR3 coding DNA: TGTGCCAGCAGCTTAGACAGCCAGGGTTCACCCCTCCACTTT.

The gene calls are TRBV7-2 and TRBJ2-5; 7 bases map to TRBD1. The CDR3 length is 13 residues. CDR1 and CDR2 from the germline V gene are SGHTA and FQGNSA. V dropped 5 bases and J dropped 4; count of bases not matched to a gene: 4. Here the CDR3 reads CASSKDRAETQYF. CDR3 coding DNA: TGTGCCAGCAGCAAAGACAGGGCAGAGACCCAGTACTTC.

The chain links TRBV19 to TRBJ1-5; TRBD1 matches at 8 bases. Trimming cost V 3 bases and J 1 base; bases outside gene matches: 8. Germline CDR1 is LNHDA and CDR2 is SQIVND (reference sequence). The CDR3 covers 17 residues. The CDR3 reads CASSILAGGASNQPQHF. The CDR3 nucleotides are TGTGCCAGTAGTATCCTTGCAGGGGGCGCGAGCAATCAGCCCCAGCATTTT.

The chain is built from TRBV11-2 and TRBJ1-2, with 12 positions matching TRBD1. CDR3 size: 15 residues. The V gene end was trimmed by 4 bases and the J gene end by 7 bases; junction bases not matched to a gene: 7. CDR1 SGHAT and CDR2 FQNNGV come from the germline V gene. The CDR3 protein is CASSYAGTGGFGYTF. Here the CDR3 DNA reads TGTGCCAGCAGCTATGCCGGGACAGGGGGCTTTGGCTACACCTTC.

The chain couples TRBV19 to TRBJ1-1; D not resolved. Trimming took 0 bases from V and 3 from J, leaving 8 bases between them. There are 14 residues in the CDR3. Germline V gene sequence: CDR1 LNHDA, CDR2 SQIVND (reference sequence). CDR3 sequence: CASSIDWRDTEAFF. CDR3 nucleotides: TGTGCCAGTAGTATAGATTGGAGGGACACTGAAGCTTTCTTT.

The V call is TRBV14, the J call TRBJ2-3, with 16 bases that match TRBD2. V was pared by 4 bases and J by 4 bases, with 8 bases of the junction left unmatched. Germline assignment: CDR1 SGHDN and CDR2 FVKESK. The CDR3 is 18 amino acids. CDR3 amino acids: CASSLGTSGGAEADTQYF. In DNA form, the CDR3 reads TGTGCCAGCAGCCTAGGGACTAGCGGGGGGGCGGAGGCAGATACGCAGTATTTT.

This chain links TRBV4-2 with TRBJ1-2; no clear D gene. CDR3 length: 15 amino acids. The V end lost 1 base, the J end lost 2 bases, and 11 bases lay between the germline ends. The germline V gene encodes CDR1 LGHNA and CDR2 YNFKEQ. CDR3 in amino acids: CASSQVFWPNYGYTF. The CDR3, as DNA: TGTGCCAGCAGCCAAGTTTTCTGGCCAAACTATGGCTACACCTTC.

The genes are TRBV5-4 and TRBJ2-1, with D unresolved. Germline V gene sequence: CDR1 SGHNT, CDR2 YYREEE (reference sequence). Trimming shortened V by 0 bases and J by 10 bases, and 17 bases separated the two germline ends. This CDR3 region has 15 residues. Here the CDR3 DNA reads TGTGCCAGCAGCTTGGTGATAGCTGATATTCGCGAGCAGTTCTTC. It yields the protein CASSLVIADIREQFF. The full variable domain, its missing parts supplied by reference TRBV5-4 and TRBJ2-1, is ETGVTQSPTHLIKTRGQQVTLRCSSQSGHNTVSWYQQALGQGPQFIFQYYREEENGRGNFPPRFSGLQFPNYSSELNVNALELDDSALYLCASSLVIADIREQFFGPGTRLTVL.

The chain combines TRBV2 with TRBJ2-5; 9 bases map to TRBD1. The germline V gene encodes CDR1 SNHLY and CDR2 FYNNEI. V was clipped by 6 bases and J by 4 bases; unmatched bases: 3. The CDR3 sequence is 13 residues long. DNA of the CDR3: TGTGCCAGCAGGGGGACAGGGATAGAGACCCAGTACTTC. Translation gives CASRGTGIETQYF.

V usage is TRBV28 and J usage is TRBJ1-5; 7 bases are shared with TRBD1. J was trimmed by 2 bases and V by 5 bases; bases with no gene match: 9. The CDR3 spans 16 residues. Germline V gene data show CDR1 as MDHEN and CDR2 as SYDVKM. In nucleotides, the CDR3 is TGTGCCAGCAGTCCGAGCGACAGGGTTGGCAATCAGCCCCAGCATTTT. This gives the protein CASSPSDRVGNQPQHF. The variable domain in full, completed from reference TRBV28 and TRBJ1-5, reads DVKVTQSSRYLVKRTGEKVFLECVQDMDHENMFWYRQDPGLGLRLIYFSYDVKMKEKGDIPEGYSVSREKKERFSLILESASTNQTSMYLCASSPSDRVGNQPQHFGDGTRLSIL.

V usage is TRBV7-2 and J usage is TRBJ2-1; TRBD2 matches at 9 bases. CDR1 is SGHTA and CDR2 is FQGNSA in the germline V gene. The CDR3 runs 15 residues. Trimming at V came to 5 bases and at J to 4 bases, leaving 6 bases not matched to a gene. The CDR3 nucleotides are TGTGCCAGCAGCGCGGGGGGGGGTGGGTACAATGAGCAGTTCTTC. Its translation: CASSAGGGGYNEQFF.

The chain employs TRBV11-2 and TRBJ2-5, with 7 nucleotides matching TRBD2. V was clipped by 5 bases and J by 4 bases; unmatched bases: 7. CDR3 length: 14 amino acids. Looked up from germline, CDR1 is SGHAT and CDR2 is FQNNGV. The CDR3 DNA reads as TGTGCCAGCAGCAGCCGAGGGAGGGCAGAGACCCAGTACTTC. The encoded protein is CASSSRGRAETQYF.

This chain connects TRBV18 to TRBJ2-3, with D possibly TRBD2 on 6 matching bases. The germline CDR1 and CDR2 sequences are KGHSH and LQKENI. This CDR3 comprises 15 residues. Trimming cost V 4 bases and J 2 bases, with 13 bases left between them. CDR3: CASSQRRGLTDTQYF. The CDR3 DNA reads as TGTGCCAGCTCACAAAGGAGGGGACTCACAGATACGCAGTATTTT.

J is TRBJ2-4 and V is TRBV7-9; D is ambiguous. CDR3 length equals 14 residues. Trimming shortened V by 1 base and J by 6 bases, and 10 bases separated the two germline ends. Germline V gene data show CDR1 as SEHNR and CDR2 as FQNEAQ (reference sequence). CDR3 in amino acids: CASSLDSRLNIQYF. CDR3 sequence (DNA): TGTGCCAGCAGCTTAGATTCCAGATTAAACATTCAGTACTTC.

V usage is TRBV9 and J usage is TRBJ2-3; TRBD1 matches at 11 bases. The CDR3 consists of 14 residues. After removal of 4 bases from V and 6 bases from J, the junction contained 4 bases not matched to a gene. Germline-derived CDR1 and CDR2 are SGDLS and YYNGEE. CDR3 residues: CASSQRTGGDTQYF. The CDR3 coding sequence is TGTGCCAGCAGCCAACGGACAGGGGGCGATACGCAGTATTTT.

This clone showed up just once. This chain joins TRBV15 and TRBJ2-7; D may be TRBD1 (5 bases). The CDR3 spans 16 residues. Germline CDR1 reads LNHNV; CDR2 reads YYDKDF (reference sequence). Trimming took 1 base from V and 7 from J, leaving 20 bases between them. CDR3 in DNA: TGTGCCACCAGCAGAGTCGGCCCAGGGCGGTATAGTGAGCAGTACTTC. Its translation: CATSRVGPGRYSEQYF.

For the CDR3, the DNA is TGTGCCAGCTGTTTAGCGGACCACGAGCAGTACTTC. This gives the protein CASCLADHEQYF. The chain couples TRBV6-1 to TRBJ2-7; the D gene is possibly TRBD2 (6 bases). This CDR3 region has 12 residues. The germline V gene has CDR1 MNHNS and CDR2 SASEGT. V was clipped by 8 bases and J by 5 bases, with 13 bases between them.

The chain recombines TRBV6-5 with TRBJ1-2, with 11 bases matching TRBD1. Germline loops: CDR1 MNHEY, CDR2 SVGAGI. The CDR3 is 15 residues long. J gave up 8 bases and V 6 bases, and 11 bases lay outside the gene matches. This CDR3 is CASSPPRTGGLGYTF. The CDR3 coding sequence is TGTGCCAGCAGCCCGCCACGGACAGGGGGCTTGGGCTACACCTTC.

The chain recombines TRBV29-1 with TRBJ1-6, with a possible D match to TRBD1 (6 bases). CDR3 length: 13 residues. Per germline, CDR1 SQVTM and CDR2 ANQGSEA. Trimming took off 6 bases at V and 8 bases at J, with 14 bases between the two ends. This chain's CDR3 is CSVQTGRDSPLHF. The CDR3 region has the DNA TGCAGCGTCCAGACAGGCAGGGATTCACCCCTCCACTTT.

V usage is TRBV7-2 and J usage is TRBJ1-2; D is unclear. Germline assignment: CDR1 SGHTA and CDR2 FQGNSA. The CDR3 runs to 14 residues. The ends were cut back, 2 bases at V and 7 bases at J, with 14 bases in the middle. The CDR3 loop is CASSLPYAAGGYTF. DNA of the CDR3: TGTGCCAGCAGCTTACCCTACGCCGCCGGTGGCTACACCTTC.